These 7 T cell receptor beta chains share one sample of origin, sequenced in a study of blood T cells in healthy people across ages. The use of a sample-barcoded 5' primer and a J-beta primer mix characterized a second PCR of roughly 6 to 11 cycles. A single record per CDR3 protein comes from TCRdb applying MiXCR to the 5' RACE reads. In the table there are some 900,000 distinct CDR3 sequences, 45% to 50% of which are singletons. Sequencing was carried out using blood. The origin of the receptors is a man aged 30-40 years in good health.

The CDR3 DNA reads TGCGCCAGCAGCTTCGGGGAGGCAAACACTGAAGCTTTCTTT. This sequence encodes CASSFGEANTEAFF. The chain couples TRBV5-1 to TRBJ1-1; D unresolved. Germline loops: CDR1 SGHRS, CDR2 YFSETQ. The V end was cut by 2 bases, the J end by 2 bases, with 10 bases between. The CDR3 has 14 amino acids.

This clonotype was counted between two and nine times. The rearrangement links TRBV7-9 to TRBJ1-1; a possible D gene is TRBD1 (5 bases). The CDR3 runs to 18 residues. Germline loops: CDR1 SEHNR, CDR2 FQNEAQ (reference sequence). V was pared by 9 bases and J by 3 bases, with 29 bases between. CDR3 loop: CASSRRAKGGEVDTEAFF. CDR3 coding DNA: TGTGCCAGTAGCCGTCGGGCCAAGGGAGGGGAAGTGGACACTGAAGCTTTCTTT.

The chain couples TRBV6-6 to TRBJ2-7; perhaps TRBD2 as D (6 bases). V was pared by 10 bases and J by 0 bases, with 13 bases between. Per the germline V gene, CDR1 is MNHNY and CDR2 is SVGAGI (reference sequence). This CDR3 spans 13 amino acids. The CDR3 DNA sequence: TGTGCCACAGGAGGGCCGAGCTCCTACGAGCAGTACTTC. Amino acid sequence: CATGGPSSYEQYF.

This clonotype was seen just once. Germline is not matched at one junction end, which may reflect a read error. This chain's CDR3 is CAWSVGTGTQYF. The CDR3 DNA reads TGTGCCTGGAGTGTAGGTACAGGTACGCAGTATTTT. The rearrangement joins TRBV30 to TRBJ2-3; TRBD1 is a possible D gene (5 bases). Germline V gene data show CDR1 as GTSNPN and CDR2 as SVGIG (reference sequence). The CDR3 consists of 12 residues.

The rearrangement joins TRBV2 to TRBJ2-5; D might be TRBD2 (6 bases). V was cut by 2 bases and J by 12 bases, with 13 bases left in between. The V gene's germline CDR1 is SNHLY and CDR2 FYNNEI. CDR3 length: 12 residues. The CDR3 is CASSEIRTGEYF. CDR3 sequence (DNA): TGTGCCAGCAGTGAAATAAGGACGGGGGAGTACTTC. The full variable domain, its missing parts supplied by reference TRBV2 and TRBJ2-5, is EPEVTQTPSHQVTQMGQEVILRCVPISNHLYFYWYRQILGQKVEFLVSFYNNEISEKSEIFDDQFSVERPDGSNFTLKIRSTKLEDSAMYFCASSEIRTGEYFGPGTRLLVL.

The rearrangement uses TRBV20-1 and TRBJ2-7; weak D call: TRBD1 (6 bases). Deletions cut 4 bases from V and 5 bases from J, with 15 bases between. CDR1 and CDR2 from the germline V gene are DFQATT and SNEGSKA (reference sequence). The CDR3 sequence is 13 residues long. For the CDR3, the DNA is TGCAGTGCTAAGTCAGGGGCGCCTAACGAGCAGTACTTC. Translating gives CSAKSGAPNEQYF.

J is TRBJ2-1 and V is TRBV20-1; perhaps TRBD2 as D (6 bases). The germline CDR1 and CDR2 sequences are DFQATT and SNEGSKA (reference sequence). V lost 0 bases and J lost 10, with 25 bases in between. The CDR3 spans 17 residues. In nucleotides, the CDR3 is TGCAGTGCTAGAGATTGGGCTCCGAGACTAGTGAATAAGGAGCAGTTCTTC. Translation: CSARDWAPRLVNKEQFF.